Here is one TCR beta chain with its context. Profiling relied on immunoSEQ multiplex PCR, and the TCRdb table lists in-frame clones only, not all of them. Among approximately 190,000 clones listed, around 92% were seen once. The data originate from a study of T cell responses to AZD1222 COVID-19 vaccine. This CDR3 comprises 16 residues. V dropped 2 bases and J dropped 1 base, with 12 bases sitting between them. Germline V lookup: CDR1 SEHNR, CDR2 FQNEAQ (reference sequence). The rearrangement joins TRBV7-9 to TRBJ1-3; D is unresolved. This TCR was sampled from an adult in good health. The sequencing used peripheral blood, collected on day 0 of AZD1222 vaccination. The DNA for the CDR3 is TGTGCCAGCAGCTTACTTTCGCTAGGGTCTGGAAACACCATATATTTT. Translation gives CASSLLSLGSGNTIYF. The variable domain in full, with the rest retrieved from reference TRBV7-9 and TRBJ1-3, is DTGVSQNPRHKITKRGQNVTFRCDPISEHNRLYWYRQTLGQGPEFLTYFQNEAQLEKSRLLSDRFSAERPKGSFSTLEIQRTEQGDSAMYLCASSLLSLGSGNTIYFGEGSWLTVV.